These 9 T cell receptor beta chains originate from one sample sequenced in a study of control samples from healthy donors and cancer patients (dated by TCRdb to 2018 to 2021). Libraries were prepared through the immunoSEQ multiplex PCR assay. TCRdb's version of the immuneACCESS table is confined to in-frame rearrangements and falls short of the full clone set. An unresolved V gene accounts for under half of the shortfall where checked; the remainder is of unknown origin. The sample table shows roughly 40,000 clones, and about 94% are seen once. More than 3% of the sample is taken by the ten largest. The sequencing sample was made of blood. These receptors came from a woman aged 45-59 years in good health.

This chain uses TRBV5-1 with TRBJ2-3; 7 bases line up with TRBD1. The CDR3 consists of 17 residues. CDR1 SGHRS and CDR2 YFSETQ come from the germline V gene. V lost 0 bases to trimming and J lost 2 bases; unmatched junction nucleotides: 9. CDR3 amino acids: CASSLEVDRVHTDTQYF. CDR3 sequence (DNA): TGCGCCAGCAGCTTGGAGGTCGACAGGGTCCACACAGATACGCAGTATTTT.

The rearrangement uses TRBV6-5 and TRBJ1-1; 7 bases match TRBD1. Germline V CDR1 and CDR2: MNHEY, SVGAGI. After removal of 10 bases from V and 8 bases from J, the junction contained 10 bases not matched to a gene. The CDR3 is 12 residues long. The CDR3 DNA sequence: TGTGCCACCGGAGGCCGAGGGGGCGAAGCTTTCTTT. Protein sequence: CATGGRGGEAFF.

The J gene is TRBJ2-5, the V gene TRBV5-5, with TRBD1 matching over 11 bases. The CDR3 runs 15 residues. The V segment lost 4 bases and the J segment 3 bases; nucleotides outside the gene matches: 5. CDR1 is SGHKS and CDR2 is YYEKEE in the germline V gene (reference sequence). This CDR3 reads CASSPKGQGEETQYF. CDR3 bases: TGTGCCAGCAGCCCAAAGGGACAGGGGGAAGAGACCCAGTACTTC.

The genes are TRBV19 and TRBJ1-5; no firm D call. V was shortened by 3 bases and J by 1 base, with 10 bases between the two germline ends. The length of the CDR3 is 15 residues. Looked up from germline, CDR1 is LNHDA and CDR2 is SQIVND (reference sequence). CDR3 bases: TGTGCCAGTAGTATGATATCCGGGAGCAATCAGCCCCAGCATTTT. This sequence encodes CASSMISGSNQPQHF.

The V gene is TRBV6-6, the J gene TRBJ2-7; TRBD1 matches 9 bases. The junction had 9 bases not matched to a gene; V was cut back by 5 bases and J by 7 bases. Germline CDR1 MNHNY, CDR2 SVGAGI (reference sequence). CDR3 size: 14 residues. The CDR3 sequence is CASSRTGAGGEQYF. In nucleotides, the CDR3 is TGTGCCAGCAGTAGGACAGGGGCAGGAGGGGAGCAGTACTTC.

This sequence joins TRBV3-1 (or the pseudogene TRBV3-2) and TRBJ2-7; 8 positions agree with TRBD1. This CDR3 is built from 15 residues. The V segment lost 1 base and the J segment 4 bases; nucleotides outside the gene matches: 6. The germline V gene has CDR1 LGHDT and CDR2 YNNKEL (reference sequence). The CDR3 DNA reads as TGTGCCAGCAGCCAAGCTTCAGGGGGCCATTACGAGCAGTACTTC. Translation gives CASSQASGGHYEQYF.

This chain connects TRBV7-6 to TRBJ1-4; the D is unclear. This CDR3 has 12 residues. The V gene's germline CDR1 is SGHVS and CDR2 FNYEAQ. V lost 5 bases and J lost 10, with 11 bases in between. The CDR3 region has the DNA TGTGCCAGCAGCCTAGTGGCTGGAAAACTGTTTTTT. It is translated as CASSLVAGKLFF. The full variable domain, with the rest looked up from reference TRBV7-6 and TRBJ1-4, is GAGVSQSPRYKVTKRGQDVALRCDPISGHVSLYWYRQALGQGPEFLTYFNYEAQQDKSGLPNDRFSAERPEGSISTLTIQRTEQRDSAMYRCASSLVAGKLFFGSGTQLSVL.

CDR3 region: CASSFDRGFNNEQFF. In nucleotides, the CDR3 is TGCGCCAGCAGCTTTGACAGGGGATTCAACAATGAGCAGTTCTTC. V gene TRBV5-1 combines with J gene TRBJ2-1; 8 bases fit TRBD1. This CDR3 has 15 amino acids. V trimming: 2 bases; J trimming: 5 bases; junction bases outside the gene matches: 6. The germline V gene encodes CDR1 SGHRS and CDR2 YFSETQ.

The J gene is TRBJ1-2, the V gene TRBV2, with D tentatively TRBD1 (6 bases). V lost 1 base to trimming and J lost 2 bases, with 14 bases between them. The CDR3 contains 16 residues. The V gene's germline CDR1 is SNHLY and CDR2 FYNNEI. CDR3 coding DNA: TGTGCCAGCAGTGAAGGGGGGGGGCGCAGGAACTATGGCTACACCTTC. Residues: CASSEGGGRRNYGYTF. Supplemented by reference TRBV2 and TRBJ1-2, the full variable domain reads EPEVTQTPSHQVTQMGQEVILRCVPISNHLYFYWYRQILGQKVEFLVSFYNNEISEKSEIFDDQFSVERPDGSNFTLKIRSTKLEDSAMYFCASSEGGGRRNYGYTFGSGTRLTVV.